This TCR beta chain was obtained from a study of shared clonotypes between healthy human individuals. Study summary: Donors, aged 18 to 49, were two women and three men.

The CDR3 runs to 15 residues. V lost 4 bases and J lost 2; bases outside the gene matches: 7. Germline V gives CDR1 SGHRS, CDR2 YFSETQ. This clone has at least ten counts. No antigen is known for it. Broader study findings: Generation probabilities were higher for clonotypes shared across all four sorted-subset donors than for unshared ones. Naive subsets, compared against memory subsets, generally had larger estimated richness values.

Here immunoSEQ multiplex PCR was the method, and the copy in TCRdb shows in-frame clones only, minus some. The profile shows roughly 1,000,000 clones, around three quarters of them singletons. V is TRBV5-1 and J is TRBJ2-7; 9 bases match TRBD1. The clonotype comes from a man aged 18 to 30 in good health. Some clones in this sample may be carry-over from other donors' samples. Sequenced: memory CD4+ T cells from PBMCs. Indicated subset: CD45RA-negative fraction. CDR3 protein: CASSLTGTGTYEQYF. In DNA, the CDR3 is TGCGCCAGCAGCCTAACCGGGACAGGGACCTACGAGCAGTACTTC. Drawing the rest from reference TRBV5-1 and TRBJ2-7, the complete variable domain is KAGVTQTPRYLIKTRGQQVTLSCSPISGHRSVSWYQQTPGQGLQFLFEYFSETQRNKGNFPGRFSGRQFSNSRSEMNVSTLELGDSALYLCASSLTGTGTYEQYFGPGTRLTVT.